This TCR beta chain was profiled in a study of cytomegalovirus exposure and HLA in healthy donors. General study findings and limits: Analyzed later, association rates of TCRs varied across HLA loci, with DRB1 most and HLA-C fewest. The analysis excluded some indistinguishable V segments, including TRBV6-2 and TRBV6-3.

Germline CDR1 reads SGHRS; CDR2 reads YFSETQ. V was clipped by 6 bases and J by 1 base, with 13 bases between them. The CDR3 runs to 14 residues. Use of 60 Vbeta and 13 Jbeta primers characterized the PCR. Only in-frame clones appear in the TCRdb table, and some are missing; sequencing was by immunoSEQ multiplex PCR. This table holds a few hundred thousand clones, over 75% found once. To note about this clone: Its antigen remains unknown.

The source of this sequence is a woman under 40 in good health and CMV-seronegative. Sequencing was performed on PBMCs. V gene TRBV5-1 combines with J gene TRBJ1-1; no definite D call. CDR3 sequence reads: CASTPVYWNTEAFF. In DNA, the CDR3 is TGCGCCAGCACCCCGGTATATTGGAACACTGAAGCTTTCTTT.